This T cell receptor beta chain emerged from a study of PD-L1 blockade in urothelial cancer. Germline CDR1 MNHEY, CDR2 SMNVEV (reference sequence). V lost 7 bases and J 4 bases, leaving 26 bases between the germline ends. The CDR3 covers 18 residues. This clone was counted once. Time point noted: peripheral blood 6 weeks after treatment start. Sequenced by immunoSEQ multiplex PCR; TCRdb stores in-frame clones only, minus some. The sample includes about 36,000 clones, approximately 84% seen only once; the top ten take roughly a tenth. The sequences come from PBMCs, collected around atezolizumab (anti-PD-L1) treatment. This chain links TRBV27 with TRBJ2-1; perhaps TRBD1 as D (5 bases). This TCR was sampled from a man in his forties with urothelial cancer. The chain's CDR3 is CASKRWSGQSASYNEQFF. In DNA form, the CDR3 reads TGTGCCAGCAAGCGATGGTCAGGGCAAAGTGCGTCGTACAATGAGCAGTTCTTC.